This is a list of T cell receptor beta chains from one sample in a study of cytomegalovirus exposure and HLA in healthy donors. Some clones are missing from TCRdb's copy, which holds only in-frame ones; the method was immunoSEQ multiplex PCR. The table for this sample gives approximately 150,000 clones. Sequences were obtained from PBMCs. The receptors were sampled from a young woman in good health and CMV-seronegative. Both conserved end residues are part of each CDR3. A D gene is named only where the DNA matches it firmly.

DNA	CDR3	J	V	D
TGTGCCAGCGGACCAGAACAGGCAAACTATGGCTACACCTTC	CASGPEQANYGYTF	TRBJ1-2	TRBV28	.
TGTGCCAGCAGCTCACAGGGGGCTGGCACTGAAGCTTTCTTT	CASSSQGAGTEAFF	TRBJ1-1	TRBV11-2	TRBD1
TGTGCCAGCAGGGAGGGGGCAGGGTTAGCCAAAAACATTCAGTACTTC	CASREGAGLAKNIQYF	TRBJ2-4	TRBV2	.
TGTGCCAGCAGTGAAGATATAGCGGGAGCCTACGAGCAGTACTTC	CASSEDIAGAYEQYF	TRBJ2-7	TRBV6-1	TRBD2
TGTGCCAGCAGCAGTTTAAGTGCAGGGGAAAACTATGGCTACACCTTC	CASSSLSAGENYGYTF	TRBJ1-2	TRBV27	.
TGTGCCAGCAGCCTGAGGGAGACCCAGTACTTC	CASSLRETQYF	TRBJ2-5	TRBV5-4	.
TGTGCCAGCAGCTTTCAGGGCGGGGAGCTGTTTTTT	CASSFQGGELFF	TRBJ2-2	TRBV9	.
TGTGCCAGCAGCGTCTCAGGGGACACTGAAGCTTTCTTT	CASSVSGDTEAFF	TRBJ1-1	TRBV9	.
TGTGCCACCAGCAGTTCCGACAGGGGAAATCAGCCCCAGCATTTT	CATSSSDRGNQPQHF	TRBJ1-5	TRBV15	TRBD1
TGTGCTAGTGGTTCACTTCAGGGGGCTGGAAACACCATATATTTT	CASGSLQGAGNTIYF	TRBJ1-3	TRBV12-5	TRBD1
TGTGCCAGCAGTGAAAGGACAGGAAATTCACCCCTCCACTTT	CASSERTGNSPLHF	TRBJ1-6	TRBV2	TRBD1
TGCGCCAGCAGCCAAGATGGTGCTAGCTCTGGGGCCAACGTCCTGACTTTC	CASSQDGASSGANVLTF	TRBJ2-6	TRBV4-3	.
TGTGCCAGCTCACCACTCGGGACAGGGGTCCCCCGCGAGCAGTACTTC	CASSPLGTGVPREQYF	TRBJ2-7	TRBV18	TRBD1
TGTGCCAGCAGTCTTACAGGGAAGGGGACTGAAGCTTTCTTT	CASSLTGKGTEAFF	TRBJ1-1	TRBV6-4	.
TGTGCCAGTAGTATAATCCTCGACAGGGTCCACACCGGGGAGCTGTTTTTT	CASSIILDRVHTGELFF	TRBJ2-2	TRBV19	TRBD1
TGTGCCTGGAGTTTCGGGTTGGAGACCCAGTACTTC	CAWSFGLETQYF	TRBJ2-5	TRBV30	.
TGTGCCAGCAGCACCCACTCGACAGGGACGGGAAACACCATATATTTT	CASSTHSTGTGNTIYF	TRBJ1-3	TRBV7-2	TRBD1
TGTGCCAGCTCACCTCGGACAGGGGGGGCTGGGGCCAACGTCCTGACTTTC	CASSPRTGGAGANVLTF	TRBJ2-6	TRBV18	TRBD1
TGTGCCAGTAGTCAGGGGGTGGGGACCGGGGAGCTGTTTTTT	CASSQGVGTGELFF	TRBJ2-2	TRBV19	TRBD1
TGTGCCAGCAGCTCCCGAGCGGGAGGCACAGATACGCAGTATTTT	CASSSRAGGTDTQYF	TRBJ2-3	TRBV11-2	TRBD2
TGTGCCAGCAGCTTTTCTAGCGGGAAGGCAGATACGCAGTATTTT	CASSFSSGKADTQYF	TRBJ2-3	TRBV7-6	TRBD2
TGTGCCAGCAGCCCCACCCAGATAGTCCCGGGACTTGGACAAGAGACCCAGTACTTC	CASSPTQIVPGLGQETQYF	TRBJ2-5	TRBV4-2	.